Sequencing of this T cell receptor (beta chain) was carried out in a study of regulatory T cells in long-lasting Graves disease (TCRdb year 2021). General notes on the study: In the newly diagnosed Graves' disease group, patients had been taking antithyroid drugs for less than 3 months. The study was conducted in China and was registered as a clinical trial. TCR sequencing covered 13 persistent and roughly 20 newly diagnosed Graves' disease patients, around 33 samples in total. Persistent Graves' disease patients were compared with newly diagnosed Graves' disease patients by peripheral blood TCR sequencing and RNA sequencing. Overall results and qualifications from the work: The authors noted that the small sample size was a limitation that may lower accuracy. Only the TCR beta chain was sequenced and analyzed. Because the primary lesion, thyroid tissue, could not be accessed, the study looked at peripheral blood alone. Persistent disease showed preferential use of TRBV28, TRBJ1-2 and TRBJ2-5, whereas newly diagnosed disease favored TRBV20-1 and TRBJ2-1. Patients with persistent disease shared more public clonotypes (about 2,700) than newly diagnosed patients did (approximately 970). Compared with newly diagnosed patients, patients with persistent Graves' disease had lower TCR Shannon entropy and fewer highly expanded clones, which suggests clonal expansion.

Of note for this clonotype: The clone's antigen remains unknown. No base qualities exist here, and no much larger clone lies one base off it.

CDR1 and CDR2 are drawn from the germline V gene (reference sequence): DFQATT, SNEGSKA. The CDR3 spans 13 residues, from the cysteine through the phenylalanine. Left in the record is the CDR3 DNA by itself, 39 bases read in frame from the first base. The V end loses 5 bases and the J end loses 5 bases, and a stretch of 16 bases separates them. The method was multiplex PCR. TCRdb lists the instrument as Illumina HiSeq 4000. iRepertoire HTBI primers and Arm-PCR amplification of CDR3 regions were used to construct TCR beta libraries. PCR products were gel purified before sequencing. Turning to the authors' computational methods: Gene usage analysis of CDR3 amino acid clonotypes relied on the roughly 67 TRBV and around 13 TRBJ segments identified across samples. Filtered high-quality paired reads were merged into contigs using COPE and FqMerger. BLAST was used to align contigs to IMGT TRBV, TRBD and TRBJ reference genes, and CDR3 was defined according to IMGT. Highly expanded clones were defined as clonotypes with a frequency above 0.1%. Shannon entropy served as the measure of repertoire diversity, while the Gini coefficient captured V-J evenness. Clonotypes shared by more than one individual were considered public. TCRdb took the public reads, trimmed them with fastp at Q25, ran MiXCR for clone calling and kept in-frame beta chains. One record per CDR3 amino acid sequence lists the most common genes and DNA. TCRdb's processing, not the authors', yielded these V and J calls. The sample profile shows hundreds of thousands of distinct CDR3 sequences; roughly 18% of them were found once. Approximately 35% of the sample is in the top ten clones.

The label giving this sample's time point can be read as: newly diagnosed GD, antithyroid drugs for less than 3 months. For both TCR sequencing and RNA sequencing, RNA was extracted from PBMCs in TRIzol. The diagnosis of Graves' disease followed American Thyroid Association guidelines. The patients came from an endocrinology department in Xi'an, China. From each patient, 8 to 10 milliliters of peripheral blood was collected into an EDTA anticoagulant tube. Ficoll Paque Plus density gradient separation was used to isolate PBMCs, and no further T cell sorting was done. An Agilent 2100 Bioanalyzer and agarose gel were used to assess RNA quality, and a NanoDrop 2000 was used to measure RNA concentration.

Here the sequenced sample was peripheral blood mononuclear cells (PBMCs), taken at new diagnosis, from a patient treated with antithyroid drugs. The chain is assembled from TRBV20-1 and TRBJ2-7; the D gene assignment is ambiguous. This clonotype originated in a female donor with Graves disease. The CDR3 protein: CSAFHPPRDEQYF. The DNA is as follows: TGCAGTGCTTTCCATCCCCCTAGAGACGAGCAGTACTTC.